This T cell receptor beta chain was captured by sequencing in a study of blood T cell repertoires in COVID-19. Study overall: Sites in the United States, Italy and Spain provided acute and convalescent COVID-19 samples. Nucleic acid was either cDNA or gDNA, and it came from T cells, B-cell-depleted T cells, or PBMCs.

Original handling: Estimation of nucleated cell counts relied on the amplification of reference gene primers. The table came from immunoSEQ multiplex PCR; TCRdb's copy has only in-frame clones and leaves some out. The V and J calls and clone size are taken from that table; D and trimming were inferred from the DNA. The sample carries 270,000 or so clones, roughly 85% recorded once. The J segment lost 1 base and the V segment lost 10 bases, leaving 14 bases of the junction unmatched. Germline V gene lookup returns CDR1 MDHEN and CDR2 SYDVKM. The CDR3 sequence is 17 residues long. Sample: peripheral blood. The V gene is TRBV28, the J gene TRBJ2-2, with 8 bases lining up with TRBD1. The TCR originated in a human donor in a cohort sampled during active COVID-19. CDR3 coding DNA: TGTGCCACCAAACCTTTTGGGGGGACAGGGAACACCGGGGAGCTGTTTTTT. Encoded protein: CATKPFGGTGNTGELFF.